These 30 T cell receptor beta chains were all obtained from the same sample, sequenced in a study of T cell changes during pregnancy in multiple sclerosis. TCRdb keeps only in-frame clones here, not all; method: immunoSEQ multiplex PCR. The table lists roughly 83,000 clones, about 89% of them singletons. This specimen consisted of PBMCs, obtained in the first trimester of pregnancy. These receptors originate from a female donor in good health, serving as a control in a pregnancy study. Some clones in this sample may be carry-over from other donors' samples.

This sequence joins TRBV19 and TRBJ1-1; TRBD1 is a possible D gene (5 bases). The CDR3 totals 13 residues. Germline V gene sequence: CDR1 LNHDA, CDR2 SQIVND (reference sequence). Trimming took 6 bases from V and 3 from J, leaving 11 bases between them. The CDR3 sequence: CASRLGLYTEAFF. CDR3 DNA: TGTGCCAGTAGGCTGGGGCTGTACACTGAAGCTTTCTTT. The full variable domain, in which reference TRBV19 and TRBJ1-1 provide the parts outside the CDR3, is DGGITQSPKYLFRKEGQNVTLSCEQNLNHDAMYWYRQDPGQGLRLIYYSQIVNDFQKGDIAEGYSVSREKKESFPLTVTSAQKNPTAFYLCASRLGLYTEAFFGQGTRLTVV.

In its sample, this clone was seen once. At the DNA level, this CDR3 is encoded by other sequences in the same sample as well. The CDR3 DNA reads as TGTGCCAGCAGTGGACGGGGGAGCTCCTACGAGCAGTACTTC. It encodes CASSGRGSSYEQYF. This chain connects TRBV6-1 to TRBJ2-7; possibly TRBD2 for D (6 bases). Trimming cost V 4 bases and J 0 bases, with 10 bases left between them. Germline V CDR1 and CDR2: MNHNS, SASEGT. The CDR3 sequence is 14 residues long.

This chain uses TRBV9 with TRBJ1-2, with 7 bases lining up with TRBD1. This CDR3 region has 15 residues. Germline V gives CDR1 SGDLS, CDR2 YYNGEE. Trimming took 0 bases from V and 4 from J; bases not matched to a gene: 6. The CDR3 bases are TGTGCCAGCAGCGTAGAGGGGGCGCCGGGCTATGGCTACACCTTC. Translated, it gives CASSVEGAPGYGYTF.

As regards this clone: One end of the junction does not line up with germline, which may come from a read error. The chain uses TRBV14 and TRBJ2-7; D not resolved. Looked up from germline, CDR1 is SGHDN and CDR2 is FVKESK. This CDR3 is 13 amino acids long. In DNA, the CDR3 is TGTGCCAGCAGTCAAGTAGTCTTCTCCGAGCAGTACTTC. Amino acid sequence: CASSQVVFSEQYF.

The chain has TRBV6-1 and TRBJ2-7, with 9 bases fitting TRBD2. Germline V gene sequence: CDR1 MNHNS, CDR2 SASEGT. This CDR3 spans 16 amino acids. The J segment lost 0 bases and the V segment lost 2 bases, leaving 5 bases of the junction unmatched. The CDR3: CASSENTSGRSYEQYF. CDR3 DNA sequence: TGTGCCAGCAGTGAAAATACTAGCGGGCGCTCCTACGAGCAGTACTTC.

The CDR3 loop is CATQGAGYGYTF. Here the CDR3 DNA reads TGTGCCACCCAGGGGGCGGGCTATGGCTACACCTTC. The chain carries TRBV28 and TRBJ1-2; TRBD1 matches at 8 bases. Germline CDR1 reads MDHEN; CDR2 reads SYDVKM. Trimming at V came to 10 bases and at J to 4 bases, leaving 5 bases not matched to a gene. This CDR3 is 12 amino acids long.

The chain uses TRBV28 and TRBJ1-4; D remains ambiguous. V shed 4 bases and J shed 8 bases, with 17 bases lying between them. The CDR3 contains 15 residues. Germline V gives CDR1 MDHEN, CDR2 SYDVKM. CDR3 DNA: TGTGCCAGCAGTTCCCCAATGTCCGTGAGGGAAAAACTGTTTTTT. It yields the protein CASSSPMSVREKLFF.

This clone has just one count. The J gene is TRBJ2-1, the V gene TRBV7-7; perhaps TRBD1 as D (6 bases). The V end was cut by 3 bases, the J end by 5 bases, with 17 bases between. Germline V CDR1 and CDR2: SSHAT, FNYEAQ (reference sequence). The CDR3 consists of 16 residues. The CDR3 DNA sequence: TGTGCCAGCAGCTTCTCTGGCACAGGGATGGACAATGAGCAGTTCTTC. It is translated as CASSFSGTGMDNEQFF.

The chain combines TRBV6-4 with TRBJ1-1; D perhaps matches TRBD1 (6 bases). This CDR3 contains 13 residues. Trimming took 2 bases from V and 7 from J, leaving 11 bases between them. Germline-derived CDR1 and CDR2 are MRHNA and SNTAGT. In nucleotides, the CDR3 is TGTGCCAGCAGTGACCAGGGGAGGGGTGAAGCTTTCTTT. Translating it yields CASSDQGRGEAFF.

About this clone: Relative to the germline gene, one junction end is altered; a read error may explain this. The rearrangement links TRBV13 to TRBJ1-1; the D is unclear. The CDR3 length is 16 residues. CDR1 PRHDT and CDR2 FYEKMQ come from the germline V gene (reference sequence). CDR3 residues: CASSLAGSSVNTEAFF. As DNA, the CDR3 is TGTGCCAGCAGTTTAGCGGGGTCATCGGTGAACACTGAAGCTTTCTTT.

The chain links TRBV29-1 to TRBJ2-1; TRBD2 is a possible D gene (5 bases). V lost 0 bases to trimming and J lost 0 bases, with 12 bases between them. This CDR3 is 16 amino acids long. Germline CDR1 and CDR2: SQVTM and ANQGSEA. This CDR3 reads CSVEDPQRSSYNEQFF. In DNA, the CDR3 is TGCAGCGTTGAAGATCCCCAGCGGAGCTCCTACAATGAGCAGTTCTTC.

This chain links TRBV30 with TRBJ2-5, with TRBD1 matching over 8 bases. V was clipped by 0 bases and J by 5 bases; unmatched bases: 14. From germline, CDR1 is GTSNPN and CDR2 SVGIG (reference sequence). There are 17 residues in the CDR3. CDR3 bases: TGTGCCTGGAGTGTAATCCTCACAGGACAGGGAGAGGAGACCCAGTACTTC. It yields the protein CAWSVILTGQGEETQYF.

CDR3 nucleotides: TGTGCCTGGAGTGCCTTAGCGGGAGTTAATGAGCAGTTCTTC. Translated: CAWSALAGVNEQFF. V usage is TRBV30 and J usage is TRBJ2-1; TRBD2 matches at 9 bases. The CDR3 is 14 residues long. V lost 1 base, J lost 7 bases, and 5 bases stayed unmatched. Looked up from germline, CDR1 is GTSNPN and CDR2 is SVGIG (reference sequence).

The rearrangement links TRBV15 to TRBJ1-2; 12 positions agree with TRBD1. This CDR3 has 15 residues. Germline CDR1 LNHNV, CDR2 YYDKDF (reference sequence). Losses at the gene ends were 3 bases for V and 8 bases for J; bases not matched to a gene: 7. The CDR3 sequence: CATSSGTGGASGYTF. In DNA, the CDR3 is TGTGCCACCAGCAGTGGGACAGGGGGCGCGAGCGGCTACACCTTC.

The rearrangement joins TRBV7-2 to TRBJ2-1; no clear D gene. There are 15 residues in the CDR3. Germline CDR1 SGHTA, CDR2 FQGNSA. Between the trimmed V and J ends, which lost 1 base and 0 bases, there was a span of 7 bases. CDR3 amino acids: CASSLDSNSYNEQFF. CDR3 in DNA: TGTGCCAGCAGCTTAGACAGCAACTCCTACAATGAGCAGTTCTTC.

J is TRBJ2-1 and V is TRBV7-9; 10 positions agree with TRBD2. V dropped 7 bases and J dropped 10; count of bases not matched to a gene: 13. The CDR3 totals 15 residues. CDR1 and CDR2 from the germline V gene are SEHNR and FQNEAQ (reference sequence). CDR3 in DNA: TGTGCCAGCACCTGGAGGGGGCTAGCGGGAGTGGAGCAGTTCTTC. As protein: CASTWRGLAGVEQFF.

CDR3 loop: CASSPRGLAGGSGELFF. The CDR3 nucleotides read TGTGCCAGCTCACCACGGGGACTAGCGGGAGGCTCCGGGGAGCTGTTTTTT. The rearrangement links TRBV18 to TRBJ2-2; TRBD2 matches at 15 bases. Germline CDR1 reads KGHSH; CDR2 reads LQKENI. The CDR3 has 17 amino acids. Losses at the gene ends were 1 base for V and 6 bases for J; bases not matched to a gene: 3.

This clone was seen only once. The chain links TRBV7-9 to TRBJ1-2; D may be TRBD1 (5 bases). The CDR3 has 14 amino acids. The germline V gene encodes CDR1 SEHNR and CDR2 FQNEAQ (reference sequence). V was pared by 1 base and J by 4 bases, with 10 bases between. CDR3 nucleotide sequence: TGTGCCAGCAGCTTAGATTCCGGGGGCTATGGCTACACCTTC. Protein sequence: CASSLDSGGYGYTF.

This rearrangement joins TRBV5-8 to TRBJ2-6; perhaps TRBD1 as D (6 bases). Germline V gene data show CDR1 as SGHTS and CDR2 as YDEGEE. Trimming left V 4 bases short and J 1 base short, with 9 bases between. This CDR3 spans 15 amino acids. Written as DNA, the CDR3 is TGTGCCAGCAGCGCACAGGGATCTGGGGCCAACGTCCTGACTTTC. It specifies CASSAQGSGANVLTF.

V and J are TRBV5-1 and TRBJ2-3, with 10 bases that match TRBD2. Germline-derived CDR1 and CDR2 are SGHRS and YFSETQ. The J segment lost 1 base and the V segment lost 4 bases, leaving 3 bases of the junction unmatched. This CDR3 has 15 amino acids. The CDR3 DNA follows: TGCGCCAGCAGCCCGGGGACTAGCGGCACAGATACGCAGTATTTT. This encodes CASSPGTSGTDTQYF. The variable domain in full, with the rest retrieved from reference TRBV5-1 and TRBJ2-3, is KAGVTQTPRYLIKTRGQQVTLSCSPISGHRSVSWYQQTPGQGLQFLFEYFSETQRNKGNFPGRFSGRQFSNSRSEMNVSTLELGDSALYLCASSPGTSGTDTQYFGPGTRLTVL.

The chain uses TRBV7-9 and TRBJ1-1; tentatively, D is TRBD1 (6 bases). Germline V gene sequence: CDR1 SEHNR, CDR2 FQNEAQ (reference sequence). The V and J ends lost 4 bases and 4 bases respectively, with 13 bases between them. The CDR3 extends over 14 amino acids. Here the CDR3 DNA reads TGTGCCAGCAGCTCGGTGGGGGCAGTCACTGAAGCTTTCTTT. Its translation is CASSSVGAVTEAFF. The full variable domain, in which reference TRBV7-9 and TRBJ1-1 provide the parts outside the CDR3, is DTGVSQNPRHKITKRGQNVTFRCDPISEHNRLYWYRQTLGQGPEFLTYFQNEAQLEKSRLLSDRFSAERPKGSFSTLEIQRTEQGDSAMYLCASSSVGAVTEAFFGQGTRLTVV.

This clone has only a few counts. The chain combines TRBV9 with TRBJ1-2; the D gene is possibly TRBD1 (5 bases). The CDR3 is 13 residues long. V was pared by 2 bases and J by 1 base, with 6 bases between. Germline CDR1 and CDR2: SGDLS and YYNGEE. CDR3 protein: CASSVDSNYGYTF. Written as DNA, the CDR3 is TGTGCCAGCAGCGTCGACAGTAACTATGGCTACACCTTC.

The chain uses TRBV28 and TRBJ1-2; D is unresolved. Between the trimmed V and J ends, which lost 2 bases and 5 bases, there was a span of 9 bases. Per germline, CDR1 MDHEN and CDR2 SYDVKM. The CDR3 is 13 amino acids. CDR3 in amino acids: CASSLLARYGYTF. In DNA form, the CDR3 reads TGTGCCAGCAGTTTACTGGCCAGGTATGGCTACACCTTC.

The V and J genes are TRBV7-2 and TRBJ2-2; no reliable D call. Germline CDR1 and CDR2: SGHTA and FQGNSA. Trimming shortened V by 5 bases and J by 5 bases, and 15 bases separated the two germline ends. CDR3 length: 15 residues. CDR3 DNA sequence: TGTGCCAGCAGCCGGAGTCAGACGGGTACCGGGGAGCTGTTTTTT. This gives the protein CASSRSQTGTGELFF.

The chain is built from TRBV5-4 and TRBJ2-5; tentatively, D is TRBD1 (5 bases). Trimming took 6 bases from V and 1 from J, leaving 10 bases between them. The CDR3 covers 13 residues. Per the germline V gene, CDR1 is SGHNT and CDR2 is YYREEE (reference sequence). The CDR3 sequence is CASTSGFQETQYF. The CDR3 nucleotides read TGTGCCAGCACCTCAGGGTTCCAAGAGACCCAGTACTTC.

The table lists this clone with a count of one. The chain links TRBV19 to TRBJ1-6; 7 bases map to TRBD1. Trimming took 1 base from V and 9 from J; bases not matched to a gene: 6. Per the germline V gene, CDR1 is LNHDA and CDR2 is SQIVND (reference sequence). The CDR3 contains 15 residues. In DNA form, the CDR3 reads TGTGCCAGTAGTATAGGAGGGGGCGCCGTTTCACCCCTCCACTTT. Amino acids: CASSIGGGAVSPLHF.

This rearrangement joins TRBV7-2 to TRBJ2-7, with TRBD1 matching over 8 bases. The germline V gene has CDR1 SGHTA and CDR2 FQGNSA. The ends lost 5 bases at V and 6 bases at J; junction bases unmatched: 12. There are 15 residues in the CDR3. The CDR3 loop reads CASSPGTGGRGEQYF. DNA of the CDR3: TGTGCCAGCAGCCCGGGGACAGGAGGTCGCGGCGAGCAGTACTTC.

V gene TRBV4-1 combines with J gene TRBJ2-7; tentative D call: TRBD1 (5 bases). Germline CDR1 is MGHRA and CDR2 is YSYEKL. This CDR3 is 13 amino acids long. Trimming removed 4 bases from V and 2 bases from J, with 9 bases in between. The CDR3 region has the DNA TGCGCCAGCAGCCCACCAGGGCCCTACGAGCAGTACTTC. It codes for CASSPPGPYEQYF.

The chain is built from TRBV5-1 and TRBJ1-1; a possible D gene is TRBD1 (5 bases). The ends were cut back, 4 bases at V and 0 bases at J, with 28 bases in the middle. This CDR3 comprises 20 residues. Germline CDR1 and CDR2: SGHRS and YFSETQ. The CDR3 DNA reads TGCGCCAGCAGCACGGGGGGGTTATTGAGGCAGGAGGCGATGAACACTGAAGCTTTCTTT. Translating gives CASSTGGLLRQEAMNTEAFF.

Comments on this clone: At the DNA level, this CDR3 is encoded by other sequences in the same sample as well. J is TRBJ1-1 and V is TRBV18, with TRBD1 identical over 7 bases. Looked up from germline, CDR1 is KGHSH and CDR2 is LQKENI. V lost 3 bases, J lost 1 base, and 2 bases stayed unmatched. This CDR3 contains 14 residues. The CDR3 sequence is CASSPGTANTEAFF. The CDR3 nucleotides are TGTGCCAGCTCACCGGGGACAGCGAACACTGAAGCTTTCTTT.